Listed below are T cell receptor beta chains from one sample, sequenced in a study of T cell responses to AZD1222 COVID-19 vaccine. TCRdb's table, derived via immunoSEQ multiplex PCR, lists solely in-frame clones and lacks some. The table includes around 150,000 clones, more than 90% detected once. The sequences come from peripheral blood, collected on day 0 of AZD1222 vaccination. All receptors derive from an adult in good health. CDR3s include the opening cysteine and the closing phenylalanine or tryptophan. A D gene is named only where the DNA matches it firmly. Clone sizes are given selectively: once, few, many, or a class where the clone is expanded.

J gene	V gene	clone size	D gene	CDR3 DNA	CDR3 protein
TRBJ2-7	TRBV28	.	TRBD2	TGTGCCAGCAGTTTTCAACCGACTAGCGCTGGCTCCTACGAGCAGTACTTC	CASSFQPTSAGSYEQYF
TRBJ2-1	TRBV27	.	TRBD2	TGTGCCAGCAGGTCTTCTAGCGGGAGTTTATACAATGAGCAGTTCTTC	CASRSSSGSLYNEQFF
TRBJ2-3	TRBV5-6	.	.	TGTGCCAGCAGCCTGCCGGGAGATACGCAGTATTTT	CASSLPGDTQYF
TRBJ1-2	TRBV5-6	.	.	TGTGCCAGCAGCCACCTAGTCGCCGACCTTCGGGGGGTATTGGGCTACACCTTC	CASSHLVADLRGVLGYTF
TRBJ1-4	TRBV6-5	.	TRBD1	TGTGCCAGCAGTTACGGACAGGGTAATGAAAAACTGTTTTTT	CASSYGQGNEKLFF
TRBJ1-3	TRBV7-9	once	TRBD1	TGTGCCAGCAGCCCAATGACAGGGGGTTCTGGAAACACCATATATTTT	CASSPMTGGSGNTIYF
TRBJ1-4	TRBV28	.	.	TGTGCCAGCGGCGCTAACCATGCAACTAATGAAAAACTGTTTTTT	CASGANHATNEKLFF
TRBJ1-3	TRBV13	.	.	TGTGCCAGCAGCTCCCCTTCTGGCCCTTCTGGAAACACCATATATTTT	CASSSPSGPSGNTIYF
TRBJ2-2	TRBV28	once	TRBD1	TGTGCCAGCAGTTCGGGACAGATGTTATGGAACACCGGGGAGCTGTTTTTT	CASSSGQMLWNTGELFF
TRBJ2-7	TRBV7-9	.	.	TGTGCCAGCAGCCCTTGGCTAGCGCCCTACGAGCAGTACTTC	CASSPWLAPYEQYF
TRBJ1-5	TRBV3-1/TRBV3-2	.	TRBD1	TGTGCCAGCAGCCCAGGGACAGGGACTCAGCCCCAGCATTTT	CASSPGTGTQPQHF
TRBJ1-2	TRBV2	few	TRBD1	TGTGCCAGCAGTGTACACAGGGGAGAGGGCTATGGCTACACCTTC	CASSVHRGEGYGYTF
TRBJ2-2	TRBV6-5	.	.	TGTGCCAGCAGTTACAAGCCCACCGGGGAGCTGTTTTTT	CASSYKPTGELFF
TRBJ2-2	TRBV27	.	TRBD1	TGTGCCGTAAGACAGGGTTGGGACGGGGAGCTGTTTTTT	CAVRQGWDGELFF
TRBJ2-1	TRBV24-1	few	TRBD2	TGTGCCACCAGTGATCGACTAGCCAGCTCCTACAATGAGCAGTTCTTC	CATSDRLASSYNEQFF
TRBJ1-1	TRBV5-1	.	.	TGCGCCAGCAGCACTGGAGGGTACTACACTGAAGCTTTCTTT	CASSTGGYYTEAFF
TRBJ2-1	TRBV4-1	once	.	TGCGCCAGCAGCCAAGATCGGGGGCGGGAGCCCAATGAGCAGTTCTTC	CASSQDRGREPNEQFF
TRBJ1-2	TRBV29-1	.	.	TGCAGCGTTGCCGGGCAAGGGTACTCCTATGGCTACACCTTC	CSVAGQGYSYGYTF
TRBJ2-3	TRBV5-6	.	.	TGTGCCAGCAGCTTCGGGACACCCGCCCCTAGGGATACGCAGTATTTT	CASSFGTPAPRDTQYF
TRBJ1-4	TRBV28	.	.	TGTGCCAGCAGTTTAACCTCTCCCGGGGGCAAACTGTTTTTT	CASSLTSPGGKLFF
TRBJ2-7	TRBV6-1	.	.	TGTGCCAGCAGTGAAGAGATCTACGAGCAGTACTTC	CASSEEIYEQYF
TRBJ2-7	TRBV25-1	once	TRBD1	TGTGCCAGCAACGAAGGACAGGGCTCCTACGAGCAGTACTTC	CASNEGQGSYEQYF
TRBJ2-5	TRBV7-9	.	.	TGTGCCAGCAGCTTAGCGTCGGGGCAAGAGACCCAGTACTTC	CASSLASGQETQYF
TRBJ2-1	TRBV5-1	.	TRBD1	TGCGCCAGCAGCTTGGAGACAGGGGGCGGTAATGAGCAGTTCTTC	CASSLETGGGNEQFF
TRBJ2-7	TRBV5-5	.	.	TGTGCCAGCAGCTCCAGGGGAAAGGACGAGCAGTACTTC	CASSSRGKDEQYF
TRBJ1-1	TRBV2	once	.	TGTGCCAGCAGTCCCACAGGTTCCGGCGCTGAAGCTTTCTTT	CASSPTGSGAEAFF
TRBJ2-2	TRBV5-4	.	.	TGTGCCAGCAGCCAGCCTCTGGGGGCGTCGGGCGGGGAGCTGTTTTTT	CASSQPLGASGGELFF
TRBJ2-7	TRBV6-1	.	TRBD2	TGTGCCAGCAGTATAGCGGGGACCCACGAGCAGTACTTC	CASSIAGTHEQYF
TRBJ2-2	TRBV5-4	.	TRBD1	TGTGCCAGCAGCTTGTCAGGACAGGGGAACACCGGGGAGCTGTTTTTT	CASSLSGQGNTGELFF
TRBJ2-5	TRBV5-4	.	TRBD1	TGTGCCAGCAGCTTAACGGCCGGGACAGGGATCAAGACCCAGTACTTC	CASSLTAGTGIKTQYF